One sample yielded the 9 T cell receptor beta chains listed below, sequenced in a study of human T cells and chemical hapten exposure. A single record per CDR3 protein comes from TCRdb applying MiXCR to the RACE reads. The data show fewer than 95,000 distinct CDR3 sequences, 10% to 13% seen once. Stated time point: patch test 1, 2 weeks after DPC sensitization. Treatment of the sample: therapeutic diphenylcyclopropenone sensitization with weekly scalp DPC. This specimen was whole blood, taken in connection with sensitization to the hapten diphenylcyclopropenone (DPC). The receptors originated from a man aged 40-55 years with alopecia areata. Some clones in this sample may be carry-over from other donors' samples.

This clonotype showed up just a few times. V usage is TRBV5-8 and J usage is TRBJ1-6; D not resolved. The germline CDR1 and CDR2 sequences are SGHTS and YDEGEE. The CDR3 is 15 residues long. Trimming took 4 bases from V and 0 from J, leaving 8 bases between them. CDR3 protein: CASSPRSSYNSPLHF. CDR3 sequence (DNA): TGTGCCAGCAGCCCCCGGAGCTCCTATAATTCACCCCTCCACTTT.

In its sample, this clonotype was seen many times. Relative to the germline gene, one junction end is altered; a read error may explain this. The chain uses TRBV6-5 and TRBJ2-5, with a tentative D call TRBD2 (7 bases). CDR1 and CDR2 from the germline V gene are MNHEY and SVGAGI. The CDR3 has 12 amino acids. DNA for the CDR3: TGTGCCACTAGTTGGGGGGGGCCGACGCGGAACTTC. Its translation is CATSWGGPTRNF.

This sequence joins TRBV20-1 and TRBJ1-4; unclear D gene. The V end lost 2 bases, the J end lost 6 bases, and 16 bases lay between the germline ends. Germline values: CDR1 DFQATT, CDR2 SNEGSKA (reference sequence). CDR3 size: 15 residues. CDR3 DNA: TGCAGTGCTAGACGCCCTGGAACCCCCCATGAAAAACTGTTTTTT. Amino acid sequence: CSARRPGTPHEKLFF.

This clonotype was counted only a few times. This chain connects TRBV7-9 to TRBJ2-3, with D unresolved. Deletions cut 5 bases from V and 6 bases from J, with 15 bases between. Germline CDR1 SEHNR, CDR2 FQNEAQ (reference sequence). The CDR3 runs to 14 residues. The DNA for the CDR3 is TGTGCCAGCAGCCCCCCTACGTTCGCGGATACGCAGTATTTT. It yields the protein CASSPPTFADTQYF. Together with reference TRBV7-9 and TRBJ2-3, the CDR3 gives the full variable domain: DTGVSQNPRHKITKRGQNVTFRCDPISEHNRLYWYRQTLGQGPEFLTYFQNEAQLEKSRLLSDRFSAERPKGSFSTLEIQRTEQGDSAMYLCASSPPTFADTQYFGPGTRLTVL.

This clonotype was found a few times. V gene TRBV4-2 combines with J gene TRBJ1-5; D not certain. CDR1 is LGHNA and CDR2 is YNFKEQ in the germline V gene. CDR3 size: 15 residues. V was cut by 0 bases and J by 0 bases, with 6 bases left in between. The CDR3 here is CASSQDSISNQPQHF. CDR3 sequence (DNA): TGTGCCAGCAGCCAAGATAGTATTAGCAATCAGCCCCAGCATTTT.

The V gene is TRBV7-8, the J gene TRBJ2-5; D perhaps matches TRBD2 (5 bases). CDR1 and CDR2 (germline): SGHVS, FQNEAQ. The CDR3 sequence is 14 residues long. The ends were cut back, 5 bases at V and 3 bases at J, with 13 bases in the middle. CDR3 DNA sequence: TGTGCCAGCAGCCCTACTAGGATCAAAGAGACCCAGTACTTC. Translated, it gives CASSPTRIKETQYF.

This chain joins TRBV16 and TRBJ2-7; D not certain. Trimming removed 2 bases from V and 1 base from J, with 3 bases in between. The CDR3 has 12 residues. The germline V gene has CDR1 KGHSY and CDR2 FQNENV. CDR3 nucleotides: TGTGCCAGCAGCCAAAATTCCTACGAGCAGTACTTC. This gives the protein CASSQNSYEQYF.

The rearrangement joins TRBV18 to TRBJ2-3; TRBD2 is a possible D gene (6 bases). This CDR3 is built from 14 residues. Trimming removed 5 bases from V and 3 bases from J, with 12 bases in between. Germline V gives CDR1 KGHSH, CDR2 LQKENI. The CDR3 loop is CASSIGGSTDTQYF. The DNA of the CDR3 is TGTGCCAGCTCAATCGGGGGATCGACAGATACGCAGTATTTT.

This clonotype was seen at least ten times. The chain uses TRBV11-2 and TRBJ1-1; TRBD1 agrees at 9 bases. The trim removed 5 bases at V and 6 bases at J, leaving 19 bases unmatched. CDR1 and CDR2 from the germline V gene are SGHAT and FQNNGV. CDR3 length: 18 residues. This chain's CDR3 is CASSLGTGRPDGSAEAFF. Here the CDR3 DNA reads TGTGCCAGCAGCCTAGGGACAGGGAGGCCTGATGGTAGCGCTGAAGCTTTCTTT.